Below, 16 T cell receptor beta chains from the same sample are listed, as sequenced in a study of control samples from healthy donors and cancer patients. The method was immunoSEQ multiplex PCR; TCRdb's version includes in-frame clones alone and lacks a portion of them. The repertoire holds 170,000 or so clones, with roughly 93% as singletons. Input material: blood. Receptor source: a man aged 18 to 29 in good health.

This rearrangement joins TRBV2 to TRBJ2-5, with 8 bases that match TRBD1. This CDR3 has 13 residues. Germline CDR1 reads SNHLY; CDR2 reads FYNNEI. V was pared by 4 bases and J by 3 bases, with 1 base of the junction left unmatched. The CDR3 DNA is TGTGCCAGCAGTGCGACAGGGGAAGAGACCCAGTACTTC. Its translation: CASSATGEETQYF.

The chain has TRBV7-2 and TRBJ2-3, with TRBD1 matching over 8 bases. The germline V gene encodes CDR1 SGHTA and CDR2 FQGNSA. V dropped 3 bases and J dropped 2; count of bases not matched to a gene: 1. The CDR3 is made up of 14 amino acids. CDR3 DNA: TGTGCCAGCAGCTTGGACAGGGTCACAGATACGCAGTATTTT. Residues: CASSLDRVTDTQYF.

The V and J genes are TRBV18 and TRBJ2-6, with D maybe TRBD1 (6 bases). The CDR3 extends over 15 amino acids. Deletions cut 4 bases from V and 2 bases from J, with 9 bases between. Germline assignment: CDR1 KGHSH and CDR2 LQKENI. The CDR3 DNA is TGTGCCAGCTCACTCCGACAGGCTGGGGCCAACGTCCTGACTTTC. Protein product: CASSLRQAGANVLTF. Full variable domain (outside the CDR3, taken from reference TRBV18 and TRBJ2-6): NAGVMQNPRHLVRRRGQEARLRCSPMKGHSHVYWYRQLPEEGLKFMVYLQKENIIDESGMPKERFSAEFPKEGPSILRIQQVVRGDSAAYFCASSLRQAGANVLTFGAGSRLTVL.

The J gene is TRBJ2-5, the V gene TRBV5-1; D might be TRBD1 (5 bases). The CDR3 is 16 residues long. The germline gives CDR1 SGHRS, CDR2 YFSETQ. The V gene lost 4 bases and the J gene lost 1 base, with 17 bases spanning the gap. Written as DNA, the CDR3 is TGCGCCAGCAGCCCGTGGGGCACTGGGGTCCAAGAGACCCAGTACTTC. Its protein product is CASSPWGTGVQETQYF.

The chain has TRBV9 and TRBJ1-1; 8 bases line up with TRBD1. The CDR3 has 14 amino acids. J lost 4 bases, V lost 4 bases, and 6 bases had no gene match. The V gene's germline CDR1 is SGDLS and CDR2 YYNGEE. The CDR3 bases are TGTGCCAGCAGCCCAGCGGACAGGGTCACTGAAGCTTTCTTT. Its protein product is CASSPADRVTEAFF.

V is TRBV9 and J is TRBJ2-2, with 7 bases that match TRBD1. The CDR3 length is 14 residues. With 3 bases clipped from V and 1 base from J, the junction kept 0 bases outside the gene matches. Germline assignment: CDR1 SGDLS and CDR2 YYNGEE. CDR3 region: CASSAGGNTGELFF. In DNA form, the CDR3 reads TGTGCCAGCAGCGCAGGGGGGAACACCGGGGAGCTGTTTTTT.

The V gene is TRBV2, the J gene TRBJ2-1, with D unresolved. The germline V gene has CDR1 SNHLY and CDR2 FYNNEI. V was cut by 7 bases and J by 2 bases, with 15 bases left in between. The CDR3 sequence is 15 residues long. Here the CDR3 reads CASIIRPDTYNEQFF. As DNA, the CDR3 is TGTGCCAGCATTATTCGCCCAGATACCTACAATGAGCAGTTCTTC.

V usage is TRBV4-1 and J usage is TRBJ1-4; a possible D gene is TRBD1 (6 bases). Per the germline V gene, CDR1 is MGHRA and CDR2 is YSYEKL. V was pared by 4 bases and J by 6 bases, with 12 bases between. The CDR3 is 14 residues long. This CDR3 reads CASSLENRDEKLFF. The CDR3 DNA reads TGCGCCAGCAGCCTCGAGAACAGGGATGAAAAACTGTTTTTT.

The rearrangement joins TRBV4-2 to TRBJ1-6; possibly TRBD1 for D (5 bases). The V end lost 5 bases, the J end lost 3 bases, and 20 bases lay between the germline ends. Looked up from germline, CDR1 is LGHNA and CDR2 is YNFKEQ. The CDR3 runs 18 residues. The CDR3 DNA is TGTGCCAGCAGCTCTGGGGGGATCCAGGAATACTATAATTCACCCCTCCACTTT. It yields the protein CASSSGGIQEYYNSPLHF.

This chain connects TRBV3-1 (or the pseudogene TRBV3-2) to TRBJ2-1; 9 bases agree with TRBD1. The V gene end was trimmed by 1 base and the J gene end by 4 bases; junction bases not matched to a gene: 14. The CDR3 is 19 amino acids. The germline gives CDR1 LGHDT, CDR2 YNNKEL (reference sequence). Here the CDR3 DNA reads TGTGCCAGCAGCCAAGTTTTGGGGAAGTGGACAGGGGCTTACAATGAGCAGTTCTTC. Its protein is CASSQVLGKWTGAYNEQFF.

This clone showed up just once. J is TRBJ1-2 and V is TRBV5-4; TRBD1 matches at 9 bases. Trimming at V came to 3 bases and at J to 4 bases, leaving 10 bases not matched to a gene. The CDR3 is 16 residues long. The germline gives CDR1 SGHNT, CDR2 YYREEE (reference sequence). CDR3 DNA sequence: TGTGCCAGCAGCTCGTCCGCCGGGACAGGGACCTATGGCTACACCTTC. This gives the protein CASSSSAGTGTYGYTF.

This chain uses TRBV5-5 with TRBJ2-1; D gene unclear. V shed 4 bases and J shed 9 bases, with 8 bases lying between them. The length of the CDR3 is 11 residues. In germline, CDR1 is SGHKS, CDR2 YYEKEE (reference sequence). This chain's CDR3 is CASSRSSEQFF. CDR3 sequence (DNA): TGTGCCAGCAGCCGATCAAGTGAGCAGTTCTTC. Using reference TRBV5-5 and TRBJ2-1 for the parts outside the CDR3, the full variable domain is DAGVTQSPTHLIKTRGQQVTLRCSPISGHKSVSWYQQVLGQGPQFIFQYYEKEERGRGNFPDRFSARQFPNYSSELNVNALLLGDSALYLCASSRSSEQFFGPGTRLTVL.

J is TRBJ2-3 and V is TRBV2, with D perhaps being TRBD1 or TRBD2 (5 bases each). The length of the CDR3 is 14 residues. V was cut by 7 bases and J by 8 bases, with 19 bases left in between. CDR1 and CDR2 (germline): SNHLY, FYNNEI. This chain's CDR3 is CASIMGVSAATQYF. CDR3 DNA: TGTGCCAGCATCATGGGGGTCTCGGCCGCTACGCAGTATTTT.

This sequence joins TRBV30 and TRBJ1-6, with 7 positions matching TRBD1. Germline CDR1 reads GTSNPN; CDR2 reads SVGIG (reference sequence). The CDR3 contains 15 residues. The V gene end was trimmed by 0 bases and the J gene end by 5 bases; junction bases not matched to a gene: 4. For the CDR3, the DNA is TGTGCCTGGAGTGTAGGTGACAGGGATAATTCACCCCTCCACTTT. Its protein product is CAWSVGDRDNSPLHF.

This clone has a single count. This chain uses TRBV7-9 with TRBJ1-2; no definite D call. The CDR3 totals 13 residues. V was clipped by 1 base and J by 4 bases, with 7 bases between them. The germline gives CDR1 SEHNR, CDR2 FQNEAQ (reference sequence). In DNA form, the CDR3 reads TGTGCCAGCAGCTTAGGGGCAGTCTATGGCTACACCTTC. Protein product: CASSLGAVYGYTF.

The gene calls are TRBV12-3 or TRBV12-4 and TRBJ1-5; possibly TRBD1 for D (5 bases). V gave up 7 bases and J gave up 4 bases, with 11 bases separating them. The CDR3 loop spans 13 amino acids. The DNA for the CDR3 is TGTGCCAGCACCTGGGGCCGGAATCAGCCCCAGCATTTT. Protein: CASTWGRNQPQHF.